Below are 28 T cell receptor beta chains sequenced from a single sample in a study of CD8+ T cells in alopecia areata (dated by TCRdb to the late 2010s). The sample's treatment or condition label, decoded: oral pan-JAK inhibitor, 5-10 mg twice daily. Libraries were prepared through the immunoSEQ multiplex PCR assay. For TCR sequencing, RNA was extracted from every sample and reverse transcribed into cDNA to serve as template. Entries here come from immuneACCESS through TCRdb and include only in-frame sequences with V and J called. Some clones fail to appear in such tables; in the studies checked, an unresolved V gene covers under half of the shortfall, and the cause of the remainder is unknown. The sample table shows 150,000 to 200,000 clones, and roughly three fifths are seen once. Together, the top ten hold 1.3% of the sample. The sample here was CD4+ T cells sorted from blood, taken around week 50, from a patient treated with tofacitinib. All receptors come from a human donor with alopecia areata.

The chain joins TRBV7-2 to TRBJ1-6, with D uncertain. The CDR3 loop spans 13 amino acids. Trimming shortened V by 0 bases and J by 6 bases, and 3 bases separated the two germline ends. Germline V lookup: CDR1 SGHTA, CDR2 FQGNSA. CDR3 DNA sequence: TGTGCCAGCAGCTTAGCACTTAATTCACCCCTCCACTTT. It encodes CASSLALNSPLHF.

The DNA for the CDR3 is TGCGCCAGCAGCAACCAGGCAGTAACCTACGAGCAGTACTTC. Residues: CASSNQAVTYEQYF. The chain employs TRBV5-1 and TRBJ2-7; no definite D call. This CDR3 spans 14 amino acids. The germline CDR1 and CDR2 sequences are SGHRS and YFSETQ. Between the trimmed V and J ends, which lost 4 bases and 2 bases, there was a span of 13 bases.

Concerning this clone itself: The same CDR3 arises from other DNA sequences in this sample as well. The chain is built from TRBV10-2 and TRBJ1-2; tentative D call: TRBD1 (6 bases). Germline values: CDR1 WSHSY, CDR2 SAAADI. The CDR3 sequence is 13 residues long. Trimming stripped 3 bases from V and 5 bases from J, with 10 bases between. As DNA, the CDR3 is TGCGCCAGCAGTGAAAGGACAGATTATGGCTACACCTTC. It encodes CASSERTDYGYTF.

The chain couples TRBV19 to TRBJ1-1; weak D call: TRBD1 (5 bases). The germline CDR1 and CDR2 sequences are LNHDA and SQIVND (reference sequence). Trimming cost V 9 bases and J 6 bases, with 23 bases left between them. This CDR3 has 15 residues. The CDR3 nucleotides read TGTGCCAGCCGAGGGCTACTAGGGGATTACGCTGAAGCTTTCTTT. This encodes CASRGLLGDYAEAFF.

This chain uses TRBV2 with TRBJ2-1; 8 bases match TRBD2. CDR1 is SNHLY, CDR2 FYNNEI, per germline. Trimming cost V 4 bases and J 15 bases; bases outside gene matches: 8. This CDR3 spans 12 amino acids. The CDR3 DNA is TGTGCCAGCAGTGGGACGGGGGGGCCTTCGTTCTTC. Encoded protein: CASSGTGGPSFF. Variable domain in full (rest from reference TRBV2 and TRBJ2-1): EPEVTQTPSHQVTQMGQEVILRCVPISNHLYFYWYRQILGQKVEFLVSFYNNEISEKSEIFDDQFSVERPDGSNFTLKIRSTKLEDSAMYFCASSGTGGPSFFGPGTRLTVL.

The chain couples TRBV30 to TRBJ2-1; no reliable D call. V was trimmed by 0 bases and J by 8 bases, leaving 5 bases between them. The germline gives CDR1 GTSNPN, CDR2 SVGIG (reference sequence). The CDR3 covers 11 residues. In DNA, the CDR3 is TGTGCCTGGAGTGTACGAGATGAGCAGTTCTTC. Amino acids: CAWSVRDEQFF. The full variable domain, in which reference TRBV30 and TRBJ2-1 provide the parts outside the CDR3, is SQTIHQWPATLVQPVGSPLSLECTVEGTSNPNLYWYRQAAGRGLQLLFYSVGIGQISSEVPQNLSASRPQDRQFILSSKKLLLSDSGFYLCAWSVRDEQFFGPGTRLTVL.

The chain combines TRBV19 with TRBJ2-3, with 9 bases fitting TRBD1. With 4 bases clipped from V and 3 bases from J, the junction kept 2 bases outside the gene matches. This CDR3 is 14 amino acids long. The germline gives CDR1 LNHDA, CDR2 SQIVND (reference sequence). CDR3 loop: CASSTGTGTDTQYF. CDR3 in DNA: TGTGCCAGTAGTACAGGGACAGGGACAGATACGCAGTATTTT.

This chain joins TRBV29-1 and TRBJ1-1; no firm D call. Trimming took off 6 bases at V and 1 base at J, with 15 bases between the two ends. CDR1 and CDR2 from the germline V gene are SQVTM and ANQGSEA. The CDR3 has 14 residues. CDR3 sequence: CSVRTDGSNTEAFF. CDR3 DNA sequence: TGCAGCGTCCGCACCGACGGATCGAACACTGAAGCTTTCTTT.

This chain connects TRBV29-1 to TRBJ1-1; 11 nucleotides align to TRBD1. CDR3 length equals 13 residues. V lost 6 bases and J lost 4; bases outside the gene matches: 4. Germline CDR1 and CDR2: SQVTM and ANQGSEA. CDR3 DNA sequence: TGCAGCGTGGGGGACAGGGGGTCCACTGAAGCTTTCTTT. Its translation is CSVGDRGSTEAFF.

This clone occurred once. The chain has TRBV29-1 and TRBJ1-1; D gene unclear. V was cut by 4 bases and J by 4 bases, with 10 bases left in between. Germline V gives CDR1 SQVTM, CDR2 ANQGSEA. CDR3 size: 12 residues. The CDR3 DNA is TGCAGCGTTGCATTCTGGATCACTGAAGCTTTCTTT. It specifies CSVAFWITEAFF.

The V gene is TRBV27, the J gene TRBJ2-5, with TRBD1 as a possible D gene (5 bases). The V gene lost 2 bases and the J gene lost 7 bases, with 11 bases spanning the gap. This CDR3 comprises 13 residues. From germline, CDR1 is MNHEY and CDR2 SMNVEV (reference sequence). CDR3: CASSLQGDGTQYF. CDR3 coding DNA: TGTGCCAGCAGTTTACAAGGGGATGGGACCCAGTACTTC.

The chain uses TRBV7-2 and TRBJ2-2; D remains ambiguous. Germline V lookup: CDR1 SGHTA, CDR2 FQGNSA. The CDR3 is 11 residues long. V shed 4 bases and J shed 4 bases, with 1 base lying between them. The CDR3 DNA follows: TGTGCCAGCAGCTCCACCGGGGAGCTGTTTTTT. This translates into CASSSTGELFF. The complete variable domain, with remaining parts taken from reference TRBV7-2 and TRBJ2-2, reads GAGVSQSPSNKVTEKGKDVELRCDPISGHTALYWYRQSLGQGLEFLIYFQGNSAPDKSGLPSDRFSAERTGGSVSTLTIQRTQQEDSAVYLCASSSTGELFFGEGSRLTVL.

The sample holds one count of this clone. The rearrangement links TRBV11-2 to TRBJ1-2; TRBD1 matches at 10 bases. The germline V gene encodes CDR1 SGHAT and CDR2 FQNNGV. Trimming cost V 5 bases and J 13 bases; bases outside gene matches: 13. The CDR3 length is 14 residues. CDR3: CASSDAPGQGIPTF. The CDR3, as DNA: TGTGCCAGCAGCGATGCTCCGGGACAGGGGATCCCCACCTTC. The full variable domain, its missing parts supplied by reference TRBV11-2 and TRBJ1-2, is EAGVAQSPRYKIIEKRQSVAFWCNPISGHATLYWYQQILGQGPKLLIQFQNNGVVDDSQLPKDRFSAERLKGVDSTLKIQPAKLEDSAVYLCASSDAPGQGIPTFGSGTRLTVV.

The sample holds a few counts of this clone. The V call is TRBV7-9, the J call TRBJ1-4; D gene uncertain. Per germline, CDR1 SEHNR and CDR2 FQNEAQ (reference sequence). Deletions cut 4 bases from V and 8 bases from J, with 14 bases between. CDR3 length: 14 residues. CDR3 DNA: TGTGCCAGCAGCTCCGAATTAACATGGGAAAAACTGTTTTTT. Its translation is CASSSELTWEKLFF.

The V and J genes are TRBV2 and TRBJ2-1; possibly TRBD1 for D (6 bases). CDR3 size: 15 residues. The ends were cut back, 5 bases at V and 4 bases at J, with 15 bases in the middle. Germline CDR1 is SNHLY and CDR2 is FYNNEI. CDR3 residues: CASSTRTAEYNEQFF. CDR3 sequence (DNA): TGTGCCAGCAGTACGAGGACAGCCGAGTACAATGAGCAGTTCTTC.

The chain uses TRBV4-3 and TRBJ2-6; D is ambiguous. The CDR3 has 14 amino acids. Trimming pared 4 bases from V and 0 bases from J, leaving 4 bases between. Germline-derived CDR1 and CDR2 are LGHNA and YSLEER. The CDR3 sequence: CASSRNSGANVLTF. In DNA form, the CDR3 reads TGCGCCAGCAGCCGCAACTCTGGGGCCAACGTCCTGACTTTC.

This clone was seen ten or more times. The chain has TRBV7-6 and TRBJ1-6; D remains ambiguous. The germline V gene has CDR1 SGHVS and CDR2 FNYEAQ. The CDR3 loop spans 12 amino acids. V lost 0 bases to trimming and J lost 8 bases, with 2 bases between them. CDR3 residues: CASSLADSPLHF. CDR3 DNA: TGTGCCAGCAGCTTAGCCGATTCACCCCTCCACTTT.

This chain connects TRBV29-1 to TRBJ2-5; D assignment may be TRBD1 or TRBD2 (5 bases each). Trimming cost V 2 bases and J 5 bases, with 9 bases left between them. In germline, CDR1 is SQVTM, CDR2 ANQGSEA. There are 12 residues in the CDR3. This CDR3 is CSVERGRETQYF. The CDR3 region has the DNA TGCAGCGTTGAACGGGGACGGGAGACCCAGTACTTC.

The V gene is TRBV6-5, the J gene TRBJ1-1, with TRBD1 matching 8 bases. V lost 8 bases to trimming and J lost 7 bases; unmatched junction nucleotides: 12. The CDR3 totals 14 residues. Germline V CDR1 and CDR2: MNHEY, SVGAGI. CDR3 amino acids: CASSIQGASGEAFF. CDR3 DNA sequence: TGTGCCAGCTCAATCCAGGGGGCGAGCGGTGAAGCTTTCTTT.

This sequence joins TRBV30 and TRBJ2-4, with unresolved D. Germline V gives CDR1 GTSNPN, CDR2 SVGIG (reference sequence). The CDR3 is made up of 12 amino acids. V was trimmed by 7 bases and J by 0 bases, leaving 7 bases between them. CDR3 region: CASETAKNIQYF. In nucleotides, the CDR3 is TGTGCCTCGGAGACAGCCAAAAACATTCAGTACTTC.

This sequence joins TRBV5-1 and TRBJ1-5; the match to TRBD1 covers 10 bases. From germline, CDR1 is SGHRS and CDR2 YFSETQ. The V gene end was trimmed by 4 bases and the J gene end by 1 base; junction bases not matched to a gene: 2. CDR3 size: 15 residues. DNA of the CDR3: TGCGCCAGCAGCACGGGACAGGGGAGCAATCAGCCCCAGCATTTT. Translation: CASSTGQGSNQPQHF.

V and J are TRBV5-6 and TRBJ2-1; D ambiguous. The CDR3 has 14 amino acids. V lost 1 base, J lost 5 bases, and 10 bases lay in between. From germline, CDR1 is SGHDT and CDR2 YYEEEE. This CDR3 reads CASSLSGPNNEQFF. In nucleotides, the CDR3 is TGTGCCAGCAGCTTGTCCGGACCCAACAATGAGCAGTTCTTC.

Comments on this clone: Other nucleotide sequences from this sample produce the same CDR3. The J gene is TRBJ1-1, the V gene TRBV5-1; 10 bases are shared with TRBD1. In germline, CDR1 is SGHRS, CDR2 YFSETQ. This CDR3 region has 14 residues. Trimming at V came to 3 bases and at J to 3 bases, leaving 2 bases not matched to a gene. The CDR3, as DNA: TGCGCCAGCAGCTCCGGACAGGGGGACACTGAAGCTTTCTTT. Translation gives CASSSGQGDTEAFF.

This chain links TRBV27 with TRBJ2-7, with D perhaps given as TRBD1 or TRBD2 (6 bases each). This CDR3 is built from 13 residues. Trimming removed 6 bases at V and 7 bases at J, with 16 bases between. The germline V gene has CDR1 MNHEY and CDR2 SMNVEV (reference sequence). CDR3: CASSLWGAREQYF. The CDR3 region has the DNA TGTGCCAGCAGCCTATGGGGGGCGCGGGAGCAGTACTTC.

The rearrangement uses TRBV29-1 and TRBJ1-1; D unresolved. The CDR3 covers 15 residues. Trimming removed 4 bases from V and 1 base from J, with 16 bases in between. CDR1 SQVTM and CDR2 ANQGSEA come from the germline V gene. In nucleotides, the CDR3 is TGCAGCGTTGGTGGCCCCGGGGAGGCGAACACTGAAGCTTTCTTT. This codes for CSVGGPGEANTEAFF. Full variable domain (missing parts from reference TRBV29-1 and TRBJ1-1): SAVISQKPSRDICQRGTSLTIQCQVDSQVTMMFWYRQQPGQSLTLIATANQGSEATYESGFVIDKFPISRPNLTFSTLTVSNMSPEDSSIYLCSVGGPGEANTEAFFGQGTRLTVV.

In its sample, this clone was seen a few times. The CDR3 DNA follows: TGTGCCAGCAGCACACAACAGGGGAACTATGGCTACACCTTC. This sequence encodes CASSTQQGNYGYTF. This rearrangement joins TRBV7-2 to TRBJ1-2, with 7 bases lining up with TRBD1. Germline CDR1 SGHTA, CDR2 FQGNSA. This CDR3 is 14 amino acids long. J was trimmed by 2 bases and V by 5 bases; bases with no gene match: 5.

This clone has more than one count but fewer than ten. This sequence joins TRBV29-1 and TRBJ2-2, with D tentatively TRBD2 (6 bases). The V end was cut by 4 bases, the J end by 8 bases, with 14 bases between. Germline assignment: CDR1 SQVTM and CDR2 ANQGSEA. The CDR3 totals 13 residues. The CDR3 nucleotides are TGCAGCGTTGGGCTAGGCAGCGGGGGGGAGCTGTTTTTT. It encodes CSVGLGSGGELFF.

V and J are TRBV10-3 and TRBJ1-2, with unresolved D. V lost 10 bases to trimming and J lost 3 bases, with 15 bases between them. CDR1 is ENHRY and CDR2 is SYGVKD in the germline V gene. This CDR3 has 13 residues. CDR3: CATSLEGDYGYTF. The CDR3 region has the DNA TGTGCCACCAGCCTTGAAGGTGACTATGGCTACACCTTC.